Below are 20 T cell receptor beta chains sequenced from a single sample in a study of T cells in Graves' hyperthyroidism and ophthalmopathy. RNA transcripts provided the source from which TCR beta CDR3 regions were amplified. First-round RT-PCR targeting the TCR CDR3 was performed with the HTBI primer set. MiXCR was run by TCRdb on the multiplex PCR reads, yielding one entry per CDR3 protein. There are around 500,000 distinct CDR3 sequences in the sample; 12% to 15% occur only once, and about 15% lies in the top ten. The sample taken for sequencing was blood. All receptors derive from a woman aged 40 to 50 with Graves' hyperthyroidism.

This clonotype was observed a handful of times. J is TRBJ2-7 and V is TRBV29-1, with D perhaps TRBD1 (6 bases). Germline assignment: CDR1 SQVTM and CDR2 ANQGSEA. Trimming cost V 6 bases and J 5 bases, with 11 bases left between them. The CDR3 runs to 11 residues. The CDR3 region has the DNA TGCAGCGTCCAGACAGGCAACGAGCAGTACTTC. Protein: CSVQTGNEQYF.

V is TRBV27 and J is TRBJ1-4; 8 nucleotides match TRBD1. This CDR3 comprises 15 residues. After removal of 5 bases from V and 3 bases from J, the junction contained 5 bases not matched to a gene. Germline V CDR1 and CDR2: MNHEY, SMNVEV (reference sequence). CDR3: CASSRDRSSNEKLFF. The CDR3 DNA follows: TGTGCCAGCAGTAGGGACAGGAGTTCTAATGAAAAACTGTTTTTT. Full variable domain (missing parts from reference TRBV27 and TRBJ1-4): EAQVTQNPRYLITVTGKKLTVTCSQNMNHEYMSWYRQDPGLGLRQIYYSMNVEVTDKGDVPEGYKVSRKEKRNFPLILESPSPNQTSLYFCASSRDRSSNEKLFFGSGTQLSVL.

This clonotype was counted at least ten times. CDR3 coding DNA: TGCAGTGCTAGAGATGGGCCTAGCGGGAGTCCAGATACGCAGTATTTT. This encodes CSARDGPSGSPDTQYF. J is TRBJ2-3 and V is TRBV20-1, with 10 bases aligning to TRBD2. J lost 4 bases, V lost 0 bases, and 7 bases had no gene match. Germline V CDR1 and CDR2: DFQATT, SNEGSKA (reference sequence). The CDR3 has 16 residues.

This clonotype was recorded many times. The chain joins TRBV28 to TRBJ1-4, with unresolved D. The germline gives CDR1 MDHEN, CDR2 SYDVKM. Trimming removed 3 bases at V and 4 bases at J, with 9 bases between. CDR3 length: 14 amino acids. Here the CDR3 DNA reads TGTGCCAGCAGTTTGAGGGCCAGTAATGAAAAACTGTTTTTT. This gives the protein CASSLRASNEKLFF.

This clonotype was recorded many times. The V and J genes are TRBV28 and TRBJ1-2, with D tentatively TRBD1 (6 bases). The CDR3 runs 16 residues. V was trimmed by 4 bases and J by 4 bases, leaving 19 bases between them. Germline V gives CDR1 MDHEN, CDR2 SYDVKM. CDR3 residues: CASSSAGGGDLYGYTF. The CDR3 DNA follows: TGTGCCAGCAGTTCCGCGGGGGGCGGGGACCTCTATGGCTACACCTTC.

This clonotype was seen at least ten times. This chain uses TRBV7-9 with TRBJ2-7; D gene unclear. Trimming took 1 base from V and 7 from J, leaving 8 bases between them. CDR3 length: 12 residues. Per germline, CDR1 SEHNR and CDR2 FQNEAQ (reference sequence). CDR3 loop: CASSLVVYEQYF. DNA for the CDR3: TGTGCCAGCAGCTTAGTCGTGTATGAGCAGTACTTC.

The gene calls are TRBV6-1 and TRBJ2-1; weak D call: TRBD2 (6 bases). Germline V gene data show CDR1 as MNHNS and CDR2 as SASEGT. V was cut by 4 bases and J by 0 bases, with 13 bases left in between. The length of the CDR3 is 16 residues. DNA of the CDR3: TGTGCCAGCAGTGGCGGGGCTAGAGACTCCTACAATGAGCAGTTCTTC. It encodes CASSGGARDSYNEQFF.

The rearrangement joins TRBV12-3 or TRBV12-4 to TRBJ2-1, with 8 bases matching TRBD2. V was pared by 5 bases and J by 9 bases, with 6 bases of the junction left unmatched. This CDR3 contains 13 residues. CDR3 residues: CASSATSVGEQFF. The DNA of the CDR3 is TGTGCCAGCAGTGCGACTAGCGTCGGTGAGCAGTTCTTC.

The chain joins TRBV27 to TRBJ2-7, with 10 bases aligning to TRBD2. The germline CDR1 and CDR2 sequences are MNHEY and SMNVEV (reference sequence). The length of the CDR3 is 16 residues. V lost 2 bases to trimming and J lost 7 bases; unmatched junction nucleotides: 11. This CDR3 reads CASSLKGAGGPYEQYF. The CDR3 DNA follows: TGTGCCAGCAGTTTAAAGGGAGCGGGAGGGCCGTATGAGCAGTACTTC.

The chain employs TRBV6-1 and TRBJ2-1; 7 positions match TRBD2. V dropped 7 bases and J dropped 6; count of bases not matched to a gene: 15. Looked up from germline, CDR1 is MNHNS and CDR2 is SASEGT. This CDR3 has 16 amino acids. The DNA for the CDR3 is TGTGCCAGCACCCAAGATCGGCGGGAGAGGGGCAATGAGCAGTTCTTC. Its protein is CASTQDRRERGNEQFF.

This clonotype showed up many times. The chain recombines TRBV20-1 with TRBJ2-4; TRBD2 matches 7 bases. With 3 bases clipped from V and 0 bases from J, the junction kept 11 bases outside the gene matches. Looked up from germline, CDR1 is DFQATT and CDR2 is SNEGSKA (reference sequence). CDR3 length equals 17 residues. In DNA, the CDR3 is TGCAGTGCTAGCCCCCAGGGCGGGGGACTAGCCAAAAACATTCAGTACTTC. As protein: CSASPQGGGLAKNIQYF.

This clonotype appeared many times. The rearrangement links TRBV5-1 to TRBJ2-3, with no clear D. Trimming removed 0 bases from V and 5 bases from J, with 13 bases in between. The CDR3 has 15 amino acids. Germline V gene data show CDR1 as SGHRS and CDR2 as YFSETQ. The CDR3 sequence: CASSLGGPEVDTQYF. DNA for the CDR3: TGCGCCAGCAGCTTGGGAGGCCCAGAGGTAGATACGCAGTATTTT.

This clonotype showed up many times. The chain links TRBV2 to TRBJ2-1; maybe TRBD1 (6 bases). Germline lookup yields CDR1 SNHLY and CDR2 FYNNEI. The V and J ends lost 6 bases and 6 bases respectively, with 15 bases between them. The CDR3 runs to 14 residues. DNA for the CDR3: TGTGCCAGCAGAACAGGGTCCTCTTTCAATGAGCAGTTCTTC. Protein sequence: CASRTGSSFNEQFF. Supplemented by reference TRBV2 and TRBJ2-1, the full variable domain reads EPEVTQTPSHQVTQMGQEVILRCVPISNHLYFYWYRQILGQKVEFLVSFYNNEISEKSEIFDDQFSVERPDGSNFTLKIRSTKLEDSAMYFCASRTGSSFNEQFFGPGTRLTVL.

This clonotype was counted ten times or more. This CDR3 is CASSPGVQLGDTQYF. In nucleotides, the CDR3 is TGTGCCAGCAGCCCCGGGGTACAGCTGGGGGATACGCAGTATTTT. The rearrangement joins TRBV11-3 to TRBJ2-3, with D possibly TRBD2 on 5 matching bases. Germline assignment: CDR1 SGHNT and CDR2 YENEEA. The CDR3 runs 15 residues. The V end was cut by 5 bases, the J end by 6 bases, with 18 bases between.

This chain connects TRBV4-1 to TRBJ2-1; 11 bases agree with TRBD1. The CDR3 runs to 16 residues. Germline V gene sequence: CDR1 MGHRA, CDR2 YSYEKL. V gave up 0 bases and J gave up 9 bases; unmatched junction bases: 7. The CDR3 DNA is TGCGCCAGCAGCCAAGATCCGGGACAGGGGGTAGGTGAGCAGTTCTTC. Translated, it gives CASSQDPGQGVGEQFF.

V gene TRBV6-1 combines with J gene TRBJ2-7, with TRBD2 identical over 12 bases. Germline V lookup: CDR1 MNHNS, CDR2 SASEGT. The CDR3 is made up of 17 amino acids. With 9 bases clipped from V and 5 bases from J, the junction kept 17 bases outside the gene matches. In nucleotides, the CDR3 is TGTGCCAGTGCTGCGAGGGGGATGAGACTAGCGGGAGACGAGCAGTACTTC. Translated, it gives CASAARGMRLAGDEQYF.

This clonotype was observed a handful of times. The V gene is TRBV7-8, the J gene TRBJ2-2, with a tentative D call TRBD2 (6 bases). CDR1 and CDR2 (germline): SGHVS, FQNEAQ. CDR3 length: 15 amino acids. V lost 3 bases to trimming and J lost 4 bases, with 12 bases between them. This CDR3 is CASSFSRRGTGELFF. The CDR3 DNA sequence: TGTGCCAGCAGCTTTTCCAGGAGGGGCACCGGGGAGCTGTTTTTT.

Here the CDR3 reads CASSPPTGGPTDTQYF. The DNA for the CDR3 is TGTGCCAGCAGCCCCCCAACGGGAGGGCCCACAGATACGCAGTATTTT. The J gene is TRBJ2-3, the V gene TRBV7-9; 8 bases map to TRBD2. The V gene end was trimmed by 5 bases and the J gene end by 2 bases; junction bases not matched to a gene: 9. The germline CDR1 and CDR2 sequences are SEHNR and FQNEAQ (reference sequence). The CDR3 length is 16 residues.

This clonotype has ten or more counts. The rearrangement joins TRBV28 to TRBJ2-7; D is undetermined. The CDR3 runs 14 residues. Germline CDR1 and CDR2: MDHEN and SYDVKM. V gave up 5 bases and J gave up 0 bases, with 11 bases separating them. The CDR3 DNA sequence: TGTGCCAGCAGTCCCTTCGGATTCTCCTACGAGCAGTACTTC. Protein sequence: CASSPFGFSYEQYF.

The table lists this clonotype with many counts. The chain combines TRBV11-2 with TRBJ2-1; D might be TRBD2 (6 bases). From germline, CDR1 is SGHAT and CDR2 FQNNGV. V was cut by 1 base and J by 4 bases, with 14 bases left in between. There are 16 residues in the CDR3. The CDR3 DNA is TGTGCCAGCAGCTTAGGCGGCCTAGCGAATTACAATGAGCAGTTCTTC. Translated: CASSLGGLANYNEQFF. Full variable domain (remainder filled in from reference TRBV11-2 and TRBJ2-1): EAGVAQSPRYKIIEKRQSVAFWCNPISGHATLYWYQQILGQGPKLLIQFQNNGVVDDSQLPKDRFSAERLKGVDSTLKIQPAKLEDSAVYLCASSLGGLANYNEQFFGPGTRLTVL.